This T cell receptor (beta chain) appears in the sequencing data of a study of blood T cells in healthy people across ages. As concerns this clonotype: As yet, its antigen is unknown.

V was clipped by 5 bases and J by 4 bases, with 17 bases between them. This CDR3 has 15 amino acids. CDR1 and CDR2 from the germline V gene are SGHVS and FNYEAQ. PCR was performed a second time for roughly 7 to 12 cycles using a sample-barcoded 5' primer and a J-beta primer mix. All samples gave at least 2.5 million CDR3-containing paired-end reads. Via MiXCR, TCRdb re-called the 5' RACE reads, giving one row per CDR3 protein. The sample has about 800,000 distinct CDR3 sequences; 25% are singletons. Study-level points and caveats: Changes in expanded clonotypes were possibly confounded, as the CMV status of donors was unknown.

The same data also contributed to another study, on T cells of mothers and their children. This second study notes: Six children and their three healthy Caucasian mothers were the donors. Related and unrelated pairs show TCR recombination output that thymic selection shapes similarly.

The rearrangement links TRBV7-6 to TRBJ1-2, with TRBD1 as a possible D gene (5 bases). Source material: blood. The TCR sequence derives from a boy aged 5-17 years in good health. CDR3 protein: CASSAAAGGLYGYTF. The DNA of the CDR3 is TGTGCCAGCAGCGCAGCCGCCGGGGGTCTCTATGGCTACACCTTC.